The entry below gives a single T cell receptor (beta chain) sequence along with its context. Its antigen is not known. V dropped 7 bases and J dropped 8 bases, with 13 bases sitting between them. The CDR3 is made up of 12 amino acids. The germline CDR1 and CDR2 sequences are MNHEY and SVGAGI. These data belong to a study of CD8+ T cells in alopecia areata. Study at large: Dosing spanned 6 to 18 months on tofacitinib, then 6 months off drug.

From alopecia areata patients, lesional scalp punch biopsies and peripheral blood were collected. Reverse transcription of extracted RNA yielded cDNA, which provided the sequencing template. Profiling relied on immunoSEQ multiplex PCR, and the TCRdb table lists in-frame clones only, not all of them. The sample consists of about 7,400 clones, 67% of them appearing once. Study-wide points: For lesional scalp, especially alopecia totalis/universalis, clonality was higher than in normal scalp.

The TCR was taken from a human donor with alopecia areata. The sample here was skin, taken at week 0. The chain couples TRBV6-5 to TRBJ2-3, with D perhaps assigned TRBD1 or TRBD2 (6 bases each). The CDR3 coding sequence is TGTGCCAGCAACGGGGGCCGGGGTACGCAGTATTTT. As protein: CASNGGRGTQYF.